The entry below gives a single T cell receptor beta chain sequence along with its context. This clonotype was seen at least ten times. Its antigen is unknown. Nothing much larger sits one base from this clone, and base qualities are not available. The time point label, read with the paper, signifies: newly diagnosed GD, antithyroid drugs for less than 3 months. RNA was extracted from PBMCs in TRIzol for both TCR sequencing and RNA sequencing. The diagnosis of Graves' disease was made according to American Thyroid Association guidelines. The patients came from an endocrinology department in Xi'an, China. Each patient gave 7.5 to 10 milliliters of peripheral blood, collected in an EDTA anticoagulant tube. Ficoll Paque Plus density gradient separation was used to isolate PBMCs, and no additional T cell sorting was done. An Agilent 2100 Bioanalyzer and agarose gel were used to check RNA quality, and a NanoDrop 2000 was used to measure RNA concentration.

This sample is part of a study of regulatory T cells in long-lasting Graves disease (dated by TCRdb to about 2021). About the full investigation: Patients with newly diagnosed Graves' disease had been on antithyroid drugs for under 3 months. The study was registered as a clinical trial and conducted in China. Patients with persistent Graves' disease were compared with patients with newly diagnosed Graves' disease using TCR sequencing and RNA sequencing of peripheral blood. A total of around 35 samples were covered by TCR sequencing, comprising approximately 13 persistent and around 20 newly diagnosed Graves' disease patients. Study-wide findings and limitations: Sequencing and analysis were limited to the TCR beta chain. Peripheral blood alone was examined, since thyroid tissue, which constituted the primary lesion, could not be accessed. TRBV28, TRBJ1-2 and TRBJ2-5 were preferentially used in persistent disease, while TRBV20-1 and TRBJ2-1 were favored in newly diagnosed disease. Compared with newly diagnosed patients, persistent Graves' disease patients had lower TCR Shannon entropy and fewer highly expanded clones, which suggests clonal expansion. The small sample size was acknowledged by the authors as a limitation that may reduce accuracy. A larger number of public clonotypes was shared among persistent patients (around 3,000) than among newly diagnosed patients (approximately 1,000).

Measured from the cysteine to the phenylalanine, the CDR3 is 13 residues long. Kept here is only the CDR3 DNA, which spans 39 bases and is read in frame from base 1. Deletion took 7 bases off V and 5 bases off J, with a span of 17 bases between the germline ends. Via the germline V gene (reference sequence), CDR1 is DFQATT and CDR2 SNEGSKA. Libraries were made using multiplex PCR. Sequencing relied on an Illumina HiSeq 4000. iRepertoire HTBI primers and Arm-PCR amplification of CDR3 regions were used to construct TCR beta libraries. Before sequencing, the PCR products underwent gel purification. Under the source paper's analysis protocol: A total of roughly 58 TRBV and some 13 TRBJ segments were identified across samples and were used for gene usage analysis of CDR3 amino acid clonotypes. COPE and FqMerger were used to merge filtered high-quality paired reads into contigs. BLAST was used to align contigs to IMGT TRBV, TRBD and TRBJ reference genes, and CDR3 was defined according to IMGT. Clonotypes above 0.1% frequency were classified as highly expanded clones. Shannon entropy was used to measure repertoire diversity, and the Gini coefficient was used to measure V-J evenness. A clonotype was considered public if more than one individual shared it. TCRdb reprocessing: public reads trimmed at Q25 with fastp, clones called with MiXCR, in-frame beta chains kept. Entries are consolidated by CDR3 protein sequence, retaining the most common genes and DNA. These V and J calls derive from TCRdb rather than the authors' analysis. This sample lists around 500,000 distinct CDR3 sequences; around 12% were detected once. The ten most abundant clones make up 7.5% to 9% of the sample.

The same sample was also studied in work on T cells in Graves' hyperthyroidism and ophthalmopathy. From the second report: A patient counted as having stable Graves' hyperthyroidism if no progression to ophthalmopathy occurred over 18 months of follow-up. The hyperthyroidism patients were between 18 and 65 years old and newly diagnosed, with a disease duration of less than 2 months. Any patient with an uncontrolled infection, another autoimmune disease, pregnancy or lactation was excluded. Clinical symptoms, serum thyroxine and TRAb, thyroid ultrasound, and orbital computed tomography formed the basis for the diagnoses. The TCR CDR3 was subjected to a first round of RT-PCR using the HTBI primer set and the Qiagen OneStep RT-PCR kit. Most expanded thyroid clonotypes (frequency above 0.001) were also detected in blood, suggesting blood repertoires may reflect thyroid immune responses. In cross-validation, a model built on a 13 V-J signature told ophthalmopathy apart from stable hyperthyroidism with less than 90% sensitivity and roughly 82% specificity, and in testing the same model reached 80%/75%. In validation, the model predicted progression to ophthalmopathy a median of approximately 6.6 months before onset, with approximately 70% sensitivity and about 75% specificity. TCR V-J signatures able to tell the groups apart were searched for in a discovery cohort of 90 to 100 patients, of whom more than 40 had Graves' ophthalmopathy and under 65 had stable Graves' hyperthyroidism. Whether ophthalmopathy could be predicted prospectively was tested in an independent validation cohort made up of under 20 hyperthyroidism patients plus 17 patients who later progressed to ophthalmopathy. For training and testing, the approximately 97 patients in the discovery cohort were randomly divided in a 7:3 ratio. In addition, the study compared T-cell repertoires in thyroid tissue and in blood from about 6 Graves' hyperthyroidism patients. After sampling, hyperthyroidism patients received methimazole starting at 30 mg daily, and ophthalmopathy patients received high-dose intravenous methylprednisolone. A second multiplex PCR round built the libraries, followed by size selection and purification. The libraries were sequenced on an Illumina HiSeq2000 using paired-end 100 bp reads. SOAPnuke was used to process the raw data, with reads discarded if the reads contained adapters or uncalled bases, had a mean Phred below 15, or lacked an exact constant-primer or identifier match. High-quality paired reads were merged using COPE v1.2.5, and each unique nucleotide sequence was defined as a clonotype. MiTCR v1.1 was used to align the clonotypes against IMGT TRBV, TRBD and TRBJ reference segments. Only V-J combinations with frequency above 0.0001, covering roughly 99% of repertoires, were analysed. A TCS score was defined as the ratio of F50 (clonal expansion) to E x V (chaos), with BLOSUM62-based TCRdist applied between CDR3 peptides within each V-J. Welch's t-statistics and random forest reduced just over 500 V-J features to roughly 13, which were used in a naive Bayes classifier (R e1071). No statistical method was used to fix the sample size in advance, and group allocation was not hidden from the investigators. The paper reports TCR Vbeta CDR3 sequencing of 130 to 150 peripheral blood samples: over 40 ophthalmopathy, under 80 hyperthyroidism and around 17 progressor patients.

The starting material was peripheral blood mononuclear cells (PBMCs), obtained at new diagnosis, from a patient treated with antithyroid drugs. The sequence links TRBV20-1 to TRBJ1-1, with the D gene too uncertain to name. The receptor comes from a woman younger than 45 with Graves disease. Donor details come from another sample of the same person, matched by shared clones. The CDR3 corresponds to CSVKSQGGTEAFF. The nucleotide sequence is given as TGCAGTGTTAAGTCCCAAGGAGGGACTGAAGCTTTCTTT.